The 13 T cell receptor beta chains below all came from one sample that was sequenced in a study of human T cells and chemical hapten exposure. The sample's time point: patch test 2, 6 weeks after DPC sensitization. Treatment specified: therapeutic diphenylcyclopropenone sensitization with weekly scalp DPC. TCRdb redid the calling of the RACE reads with MiXCR, one entry per CDR3 protein. In the table there are about 350,000 distinct CDR3 sequences, about 6% of which are singletons. This specimen was whole blood, taken in connection with sensitization to the hapten diphenylcyclopropenone (DPC). Receptor source: a woman aged 18-29 years with alopecia areata. Some clones in this sample may be carry-over from other donors' samples.

This rearrangement joins TRBV29-1 to TRBJ2-7; 12 bases are shared with TRBD1. Germline V gives CDR1 SQVTM, CDR2 ANQGSEA. The CDR3 runs 14 residues. Losses at the gene ends were 7 bases for V and 7 bases for J; bases not matched to a gene: 11. The CDR3 is CSARGQGAFGEQYF. In DNA, the CDR3 is TGCAGCGCCCGGGGACAGGGGGCTTTCGGGGAGCAGTACTTC.

V gene TRBV10-3 combines with J gene TRBJ2-1; 13 positions match TRBD2. Germline V gene data show CDR1 as ENHRY and CDR2 as SYGVKD. The V segment lost 2 bases and the J segment 12 bases; nucleotides outside the gene matches: 4. CDR3 length: 14 residues. As DNA, the CDR3 is TGTGCCATCAGTGAGACTAGCGGGGGGGCCCTGCAGTTCTTC. This sequence encodes CAISETSGGALQFF.

The chain combines TRBV6-5 with TRBJ1-2; D perhaps matches TRBD1 (6 bases). Germline V lookup: CDR1 MNHEY, CDR2 SVGAGI. CDR3 size: 13 residues. The germline V and J ends were trimmed by 6 bases and 8 bases, with 16 bases remaining between them. CDR3 bases: TGTGCCAGCAGGATAGGAACAGGGCGGGGCTACACCTTC. This translates into CASRIGTGRGYTF.

The chain couples TRBV11-3 to TRBJ1-2; D is unclear. This CDR3 comprises 18 residues. The V and J ends lost 5 bases and 2 bases respectively, with 24 bases between them. The germline CDR1 and CDR2 sequences are SGHNT and YENEEA. CDR3 in amino acids: CASSPKTLDQLKNYGYTF. The CDR3 DNA follows: TGTGCCAGCAGCCCGAAGACTTTGGACCAGCTAAAGAACTATGGCTACACCTTC.

This clonotype was detected many times. In DNA form, the CDR3 reads TGTGCCATCAGTGTGCGGGGCAGGGAGAACACTGAAGCTTTCTTT. This sequence encodes CAISVRGRENTEAFF. The rearrangement uses TRBV10-3 and TRBJ1-1; maybe TRBD1 (5 bases). The CDR3 consists of 15 residues. V lost 4 bases to trimming and J lost 1 base, with 13 bases between them. Germline CDR1 and CDR2: ENHRY and SYGVKD.

This clonotype was counted at least ten times. The CDR3, as DNA: TGTGCCAGCTCACGACGGGGGACAGGGGGGAGCAATCAGCCCCAGCATTTT. Its protein product is CASSRRGTGGSNQPQHF. This rearrangement joins TRBV18 to TRBJ1-5; 11 bases align to TRBD1. Per germline, CDR1 KGHSH and CDR2 LQKENI. The ends lost 4 bases at V and 1 base at J; junction bases unmatched: 6. This CDR3 spans 17 amino acids.

At least ten counts were recorded for this clonotype. The genes are TRBV10-2 and TRBJ2-3; D may be TRBD2 (7 bases). This CDR3 contains 13 residues. Germline V lookup: CDR1 WSHSY, CDR2 SAAADI. Between the trimmed V and J ends, which lost 8 bases and 4 bases, there was a span of 13 bases. The CDR3 nucleotides read TGCGCCAGCCGGGGGGCTGGTGCAGATACGCAGTATTTT. Residues: CASRGAGADTQYF.

This clonotype was detected many times. This sequence joins TRBV29-1 and TRBJ1-2; D gene ambiguous. Trimming took off 4 bases at V and 6 bases at J, with 6 bases between the two ends. The germline CDR1 and CDR2 sequences are SQVTM and ANQGSEA. This CDR3 comprises 10 residues. CDR3 amino acids: CSVALNGYTF. CDR3 DNA: TGCAGCGTTGCATTAAATGGCTACACCTTC.

The chain joins TRBV15 to TRBJ1-3; 10 positions match TRBD1. The CDR3 runs 14 residues. Trimming removed 3 bases from V and 8 bases from J; junction bases left unmatched: 4. Germline CDR1 reads LNHNV; CDR2 reads YYDKDF (reference sequence). The DNA for the CDR3 is TGTGCCACCAGCAGGGGACAGGGGCCGTACACCATATATTTT. Protein product: CATSRGQGPYTIYF.

This clonotype has just a few counts. The gene calls are TRBV3-1 and TRBJ1-1; D ambiguous. The CDR3 is 15 amino acids. Germline loops: CDR1 LGHDT, CDR2 YNNKEL (reference sequence). Trimming removed 1 base at V and 1 base at J, with 10 bases between. CDR3 region: CASSQVPGANTEAFF. The CDR3 coding sequence is TGTGCCAGCAGCCAAGTTCCAGGCGCGAACACTGAAGCTTTCTTT.

J is TRBJ2-3 and V is TRBV3-1; possibly TRBD1 for D (7 bases). Germline CDR1 reads LGHDT; CDR2 reads YNNKEL (reference sequence). Trimming stripped 0 bases from V and 2 bases from J, with 24 bases between. The CDR3 is 20 amino acids. Here the CDR3 reads CASSQDLSGTAGTVTDTQYF. DNA of the CDR3: TGTGCCAGCAGCCAAGATTTGTCCGGGACGGCGGGGACAGTCACAGATACGCAGTATTTT.

This clonotype has at least ten counts. The chain employs TRBV4-1 and TRBJ1-5, with 9 positions matching TRBD1. CDR3 length equals 17 residues. Germline V gene sequence: CDR1 MGHRA, CDR2 YSYEKL. Germline trimming cut 3 bases from V and 1 base from J; bases unmatched to any gene: 7. CDR3 nucleotide sequence: TGCGCCAGCAGCCAGAGGGACAGGGACAAGAGCAATCAGCCCCAGCATTTT. The encoded protein is CASSQRDRDKSNQPQHF.

In this sample, this clonotype turned up many times. The CDR3 spells CASSFDRGNTEAFF. CDR3 coding DNA: TGTGCCAGCAGTTTCGACAGGGGAAACACTGAAGCTTTCTTT. The chain carries TRBV12-3 or TRBV12-4 and TRBJ1-1; 8 bases are a match to TRBD1. The ends lost 3 bases at V and 2 bases at J; junction bases unmatched: 2. CDR3 length: 14 residues.